This T cell receptor (beta chain) originates from a study of cytomegalovirus exposure and HLA in healthy donors. Findings and caveats of the study: In a later analysis, TCR beta V- and J-gene trimming was associated with a missense DCLRE1C variant.

Researchers ran the PCR with 60 Vbeta and 13 Jbeta primers. Profiling relied on immunoSEQ multiplex PCR, and the TCRdb table lists in-frame clones only, not all of them. Of 90,000 to 140,000 clones listed, 78% are singletons. Concerning this clone itself: As yet, its antigen is unknown.

The germline V gene encodes CDR1 SGHAT and CDR2 FQNNGV. Trimming took off 5 bases at V and 1 base at J, with 10 bases between the two ends. The CDR3 is 14 amino acids. The chain uses TRBV11-2 and TRBJ2-3; D is uncertain. The sequenced sample consisted of PBMCs. This TCR was sampled from a man younger than 40 in good health and CMV-seronegative. CDR3 nucleotides: TGTGCCAGCAGCCCCGGGTTTGGCACAGATACGCAGTATTTT. The encoded protein is CASSPGFGTDTQYF.